A single sample gave rise to the 2 T cell receptor beta chains below, sequenced in a study of control samples from healthy donors and cancer patients. Only in-frame clones appear in the TCRdb table, and some are missing; sequencing was by immunoSEQ multiplex PCR. The sample lists just under 150,000 clones, around 90% occurring once. What was sequenced was blood. All receptors come from a man aged 25-40 years in good health.

The rearrangement uses TRBV7-2 and TRBJ1-3; 7 bases are shared with TRBD1. V lost 3 bases, J lost 2 bases, and 7 bases stayed unmatched. Germline CDR1 SGHTA, CDR2 FQGNSA. The CDR3 totals 16 residues. Written as DNA, the CDR3 is TGTGCCAGCAGCTTGGTGGACACAGGGGCTGGAAACACCATATATTTT. This translates into CASSLVDTGAGNTIYF. The variable domain in full, with the rest retrieved from reference TRBV7-2 and TRBJ1-3, is GAGVSQSPSNKVTEKGKDVELRCDPISGHTALYWYRQSLGQGLEFLIYFQGNSAPDKSGLPSDRFSAERTGGSVSTLTIQRTQQEDSAVYLCASSLVDTGAGNTIYFGEGSWLTVV.

J is TRBJ1-4 and V is TRBV6-5; 7 nucleotides agree with TRBD1. Germline CDR1 reads MNHEY; CDR2 reads SVGAGI. This CDR3 has 14 amino acids. J gave up 7 bases and V 0 bases, and 2 bases lay outside the gene matches. The CDR3 DNA reads as TGTGCCAGCAGTTACTCGGGACAGCCTGAAAAACTGTTTTTT. Protein: CASSYSGQPEKLFF.